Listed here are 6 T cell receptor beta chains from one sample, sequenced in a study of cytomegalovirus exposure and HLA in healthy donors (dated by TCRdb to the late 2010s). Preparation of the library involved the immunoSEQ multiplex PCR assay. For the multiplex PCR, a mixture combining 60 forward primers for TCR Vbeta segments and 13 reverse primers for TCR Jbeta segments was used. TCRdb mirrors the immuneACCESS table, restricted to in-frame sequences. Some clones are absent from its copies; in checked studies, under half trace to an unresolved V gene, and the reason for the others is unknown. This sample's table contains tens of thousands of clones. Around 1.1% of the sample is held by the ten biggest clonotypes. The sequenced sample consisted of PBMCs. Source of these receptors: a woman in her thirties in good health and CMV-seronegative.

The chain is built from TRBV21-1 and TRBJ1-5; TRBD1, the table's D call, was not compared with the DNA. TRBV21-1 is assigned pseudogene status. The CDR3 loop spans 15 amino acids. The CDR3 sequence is CASTPGQGRGQPQHF. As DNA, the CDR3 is TGTGCCAGCACCCCGGGACAGGGTCGTGGTCAGCCCCAGCATTTT.

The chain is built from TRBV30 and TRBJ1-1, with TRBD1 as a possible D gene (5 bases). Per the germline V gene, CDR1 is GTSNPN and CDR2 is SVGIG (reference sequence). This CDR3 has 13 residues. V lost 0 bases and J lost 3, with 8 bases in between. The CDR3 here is CAWSVGGYTEAFF. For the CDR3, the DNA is TGTGCCTGGAGTGTGGGGGGTTACACTGAAGCTTTCTTT.

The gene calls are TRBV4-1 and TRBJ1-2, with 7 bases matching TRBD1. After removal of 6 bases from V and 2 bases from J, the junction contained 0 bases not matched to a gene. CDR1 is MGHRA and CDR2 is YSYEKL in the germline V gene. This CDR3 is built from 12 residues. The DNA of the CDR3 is TGCGCCAGCAGGGGACAGAACTATGGCTACACCTTC. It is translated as CASRGQNYGYTF.

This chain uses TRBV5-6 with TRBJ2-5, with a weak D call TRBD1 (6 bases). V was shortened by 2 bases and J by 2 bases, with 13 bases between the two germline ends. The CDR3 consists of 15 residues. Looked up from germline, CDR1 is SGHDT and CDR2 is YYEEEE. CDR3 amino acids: CASSLQGNLQETQYF. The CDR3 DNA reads TGTGCCAGCAGCTTACAGGGAAACTTACAAGAGACCCAGTACTTC.

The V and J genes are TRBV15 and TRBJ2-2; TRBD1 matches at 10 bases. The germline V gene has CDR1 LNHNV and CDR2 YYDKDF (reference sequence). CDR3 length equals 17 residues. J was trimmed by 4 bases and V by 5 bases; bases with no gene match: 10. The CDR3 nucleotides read TGTGCCACCAGCGCCTCCCCGGGACAGGGGACCACCGGGGAGCTGTTTTTT. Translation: CATSASPGQGTTGELFF.

The CDR3 DNA follows: TGTGCCAGTAGCGAAGCGGGAGGGTTTATAGATGAGCAGTTCTTC. It yields the protein CASSEAGGFIDEQFF. This chain joins TRBV19 and TRBJ2-1, with 10 bases identical to TRBD2. This CDR3 spans 15 amino acids. Trimming removed 6 bases from V and 8 bases from J; junction bases left unmatched: 10. Germline assignment: CDR1 LNHDA and CDR2 SQIVND (reference sequence).